The sequence of this T cell receptor beta chain was determined in a study of cytomegalovirus exposure and HLA in healthy donors. Healthy people donating bone marrow made up the donors. Vbeta (60) and Jbeta (13) primers were used in the PCR. TCRdb's copy holds only in-frame clones and misses some; the assay was immunoSEQ multiplex PCR. In the table there are around 130,000 clones, around 78% of which are singletons. With respect to this clone: Its antigen is not identified.

Findings and caveats of the study: Previously analyzed data showed that most TCR beta V segments were productive at a frequency of about 87% or about 30%.

Sequencing was carried out using PBMCs. The sequence came from a woman aged 50 to 65 in good health and CMV-seronegative.

DNA for the CDR3: TGCAGCGTCGTTCCGACAGGGTCAAATGAAAAACTGTTTTTT. This codes for CSVVPTGSNEKLFF. V gene TRBV29-1 combines with J gene TRBJ1-4, with TRBD1 matching over 7 bases. V lost 6 bases and J lost 5; bases outside the gene matches: 9. The germline V gene encodes CDR1 SQVTM and CDR2 ANQGSEA. The CDR3 extends over 14 amino acids.